Reported below is one T cell receptor (beta chain). It has no known antigen specificity. There are no base qualities to consult, and no much larger clone falls within one base. This sample was included in a study of CD8 T cells in Susac syndrome (dated by TCRdb to 2018 to 2020). Background on the whole study: The study used repertoire sequencing to test whether antigen drove CD8+ T cell activation and differentiation in Susac syndrome. Results the study describes overall, beyond this receptor: The number of individuals in the TCR sequencing and HLA analysis was recognized as being relatively small.

RNA was extracted with the RNeasy kit and roughly 0.45 to 1 ug was reverse transcribed using random hexamers. The immunoSEQ multiplex PCR assay, which covers 54 Vbeta and 13 Jbeta segments, was used to amplify TCR beta CDR3 regions. PCR amplification bias was corrected by using a synthetic template baseline for primer optimization and computational correction. For the original study's pipeline: Reads were assigned to V, D and J genes according to IMGT and analyzed in immunoSEQ Analyzer, with only productive sequences retained. Clonality was computed as one minus Shannon entropy normalized by log2 of the number of productive unique sequences. For each patient and control, public and private clones were evaluated among the 100 most prevalent clones. Clones were defined as Susac-specific if absent from the healthy and MS cohorts, from roughly 1,100 published viral clones and from other ImmuneACCESS disease sequences. TCRdb trimmed the raw reads at Q25, called clones with MiXCR and kept productive beta chains. Each entry is one CDR3 protein sequence, shown with its most common DNA and genes. It is TCRdb's table, rather than the study itself, that gives the V and J calls and clone size. Present in this sample are some 200,000 distinct CDR3 sequences, about 95% of which were seen just once. Clones ranked in the top ten supply about 0.1% of the sample.

Peripheral blood CD8+ and CD4+ T cells from healthy donors, Susac syndrome patients and multiple sclerosis patients were profiled using high-throughput TCR beta sequencing. Healthy donors were age- and sex-matched controls. Bulk CD8+ and CD4+ T cells were purified by magnetic negative isolation, whereas CD8+ TEMRA cells were enriched by FACS. Blood was collected in EDTA tubes and processed within 24 hours, with PBMCs isolated through density gradient centrifugation. PBMCs intended for TCR sequencing were cryopreserved in liquid nitrogen and were subsequently thawed in a 37 degrees C water bath. The sorted or isolated CD4+, CD8+ and CD8+ TEMRA cells reached a purity of at least 90%. Ends trimmed: V by 5 bases, J by 7 bases; bases unmatched to a gene: 15. The CDR3 spans 17 residues, from the cysteine through the phenylalanine. The only DNA kept is the CDR3, 51 bases in frame from the first base.

The source is a human donor in good health. Here the chain combines TRBV12-3 or TRBV12-4 and TRBJ2-4; TRBD2 lines up with 9 middle nucleotides. Material for sequencing was CD4+ T cells from PBMCs. At the DNA level, the sequence is TGTGCCAGCAGTCCCTCGGGGGCGGGAGGGCCGTTGAACATTCAGTACTTC. Translated, it reads CASSPSGAGGPLNIQYF.